The T cell receptor (beta chain) under discussion was sequenced for a study of T cells in women clearing cervical HPV infection. In the study overall: Controls' single incident HPV16 infection cleared within 12 months without precancer.

Profiled with immunoSEQ multiplex PCR; TCRdb holds only in-frame clones, not every one. This sample's table reports 25,000 to 35,000 clones. By frequency, this clone is medium-sized. What it binds is unknown. The CDR3 end is not reached by the read, which stops 3 residues before it; the germline J gene fills it in. Deletions cut 4 bases from V and 0 bases from J, with 11 bases between. Germline-derived CDR1 and CDR2 are KGHSH and LQKENI. The CDR3 loop spans 15 amino acids. The study, taken as a whole, reports: Richness differences could reflect unmeasured T-cell content per sample. Associations may precede or follow infection; HPV-specific or memory T cells were not isolated.

Sequenced: blood buffy coat. This TCR derives from a woman aged 18 to 75 with a cervical HPV16 infection that either progressed to CIN3+ or cleared (not recorded which). The V and J genes are TRBV18 and TRBJ2-3; maybe TRBD1 (5 bases). The chain's CDR3 is CASSLLTESTDTQYF. CDR3 DNA, as far as it was read: TGTGCCAGCTCACTACTGACAGAGAGCACAGATACG.